These T cell receptor beta chains were read from a single sample in a study of cytotoxic CD8 clonotypes in ibrutinib-treated CLL. Assay used: immunoSEQ multiplex PCR; TCRdb lists only in-frame clones, some missing. Seen here are fewer than 35,000 clones, approximately 85% observed once, and the top ten hold 6.5% to 8%. The input for sequencing was PBMCs, taken after 24 months of ibrutinib treatment. Receptors were obtained from a human donor with chronic lymphocytic leukemia. Each CDR3 is given with its conserved first and last residue. D genes are given only for firm matches. Size is omitted from some rows. Given values are once, few, many or a class for expanded clones.

DNA: TGTGCCAGCAGCTTAGGACCTCAAGAGACCCAGTACTTC
CDR3: CASSLGPQETQYF
J: TRBJ2-5
size: NA
V: TRBV11-2
D: NA
length: 13

DNA: TGTGCCAGTAGTATCTCTCTAGCGGGGGGTAGTGAGACCCAGTACTTC
CDR3: CASSISLAGGSETQYF
J: TRBJ2-5
size: NA
V: TRBV19
D: TRBD2
length: 16

DNA: TGCGCCAGCAGCTTGGACATAGCCTACAATGAGCAGTTCTTC
CDR3: CASSLDIAYNEQFF
J: TRBJ2-1
size: NA
V: TRBV5-1
D: NA
length: 14

DNA: TGTGCCAGCAGTGGAACAAGCGGGGGGGCCCCGGGCGGGGAGCTGTTTTTT
CDR3: CASSGTSGGAPGGELFF
J: TRBJ2-2
size: NA
V: TRBV2
D: TRBD2
length: 17

DNA: TGCGCCAGCAGCTTAAAGATCGGGCAAGAGACCCAGTACTTC
CDR3: CASSLKIGQETQYF
J: TRBJ2-5
size: NA
V: TRBV5-1
D: NA
length: 14

DNA: TGTGCCAGCAGCTTATTTGGGGGGGCATCGAACACCGGGGAGCTGTTTTTT
CDR3: CASSLFGGASNTGELFF
J: TRBJ2-2
size: NA
V: TRBV11-3
D: NA
length: 17

DNA: TGTGCCAGCAGAGTATTGGGGTTCGGCACTGAAGCTTTCTTT
CDR3: CASRVLGFGTEAFF
J: TRBJ1-1
size: medium-sized
V: TRBV7-9
D: NA
length: 14

DNA: TGTGCCAGCAGCTCGAACGGACCCTACGAGCAGTACTTC
CDR3: CASSSNGPYEQYF
J: TRBJ2-7
size: NA
V: TRBV11-3
D: NA
length: 13

DNA: TGTGCCAGCAGTTACTCGGAGGCGACAGATACGCAGTATTTT
CDR3: CASSYSEATDTQYF
J: TRBJ2-3
size: NA
V: TRBV6-5
D: NA
length: 14

DNA: TGCAGCGTCGAGGGACCGACTAACACCGGGGAGCTGTTTTTT
CDR3: CSVEGPTNTGELFF
J: TRBJ2-2
size: NA
V: TRBV29-1
D: NA
length: 14

DNA: TGTGCCAGCAGTAAGGCAGGATCTTACTATGGCTACACCTTC
CDR3: CASSKAGSYYGYTF
J: TRBJ1-2
size: NA
V: TRBV27
D: NA
length: 14

DNA: TGTGCCACCCGAGAGGGTGCTGTCAATTCACCCCTCCACTTT
CDR3: CATREGAVNSPLHF
J: TRBJ1-6
size: NA
V: TRBV6-5
D: NA
length: 14

DNA: TGTGCCAGCAGAGAATGGGGTAACACTGAAGCTTTCTTT
CDR3: CASREWGNTEAFF
J: TRBJ1-1
size: once
V: TRBV28
D: NA
length: 13

DNA: TGTGCCAGCAGCCAAGTAGCGGGGGTCTCGGATACGCAGTATTTT
CDR3: CASSQVAGVSDTQYF
J: TRBJ2-3
size: NA
V: TRBV4-2
D: TRBD2
length: 15

DNA: TGCGCCAGCAGCTCCCAGGGTTCGGCTGGAAACACCATATATTTT
CDR3: CASSSQGSAGNTIYF
J: TRBJ1-3
size: NA
V: TRBV5-1
D: NA
length: 15

DNA: TGTGCCAGCAGTTATTACTCAGGGGAGTCAGGCTACACCTTC
CDR3: CASSYYSGESGYTF
J: TRBJ1-2
size: once
V: TRBV6-5
D: NA
length: 14

DNA: TGTGCCAGCAGCTTACCCCGGGACAGGGCCGCCTACAATGAGCAGTTCTTC
CDR3: CASSLPRDRAAYNEQFF
J: TRBJ2-1
size: NA
V: TRBV11-2
D: TRBD1
length: 17

DNA: TGTGCCAGCAGCTCCTCGACTAGCCCTCGGGAAGAGACCCAGTACTTC
CDR3: CASSSSTSPREETQYF
J: TRBJ2-5
size: NA
V: TRBV7-9
D: TRBD2
length: 16

DNA: TGTGCCAGCAGCACCTTGACTAGCGGGGGGGCCGTGGAGACCCAGTACTTC
CDR3: CASSTLTSGGAVETQYF
J: TRBJ2-5
size: NA
V: TRBV5-8
D: TRBD2
length: 17

DNA: TGTGCCAGCACCTCCTTTGGGGGGGCCAACAATGAGCAGTTCTTC
CDR3: CASTSFGGANNEQFF
J: TRBJ2-1
size: NA
V: TRBV7-9
D: NA
length: 15

DNA: TGTGCCAGCAGCTTGGGAGGGCTTCCCTATGGCTACACCTTC
CDR3: CASSLGGLPYGYTF
J: TRBJ1-2
size: NA
V: TRBV5-6
D: NA
length: 14

DNA: TGTGCCACGTCAAGGGGGCCGAGGCCCCAGCATTTT
CDR3: CATSRGPRPQHF
J: TRBJ1-5
size: few
V: TRBV28
D: TRBD1
length: 12

DNA: TGTGCCAGCAGAGAGGCGGGACAAATAATCTCTGGAAACACCATATATTTT
CDR3: CASREAGQIISGNTIYF
J: TRBJ1-3
size: NA
V: TRBV28
D: NA
length: 17

DNA: TGCAGCGTTGATCGTCTAGCGGGGGGGACAGATACGCAGTATTTT
CDR3: CSVDRLAGGTDTQYF
J: TRBJ2-3
size: once
V: TRBV29-1
D: TRBD2
length: 15

DNA: TGTGCCAGCAGCCATGGGTCAGCCCAAGAGACCCAGTACTTC
CDR3: CASSHGSAQETQYF
J: TRBJ2-5
size: NA
V: TRBV7-8
D: NA
length: 14

DNA: TGTGCCAGCAGCCCTTTCACTTCTGGAAACACCATATATTTT
CDR3: CASSPFTSGNTIYF
J: TRBJ1-3
size: NA
V: TRBV7-9
D: NA
length: 14

DNA: TGTGCCACCAGCCGGACTAGCGGAGGCACAGATACGCAGTATTTT
CDR3: CATSRTSGGTDTQYF
J: TRBJ2-3
size: NA
V: TRBV15
D: TRBD2
length: 15

DNA: TGTGCCAGCAGTTCCCAGGGAAAAGGGGGCGAGCAGTACTTC
CDR3: CASSSQGKGGEQYF
J: TRBJ2-7
size: NA
V: TRBV27
D: NA
length: 14

DNA: TGTGCCAGCAGCGCCGGAGAGACCCAGTACTTC
CDR3: CASSAGETQYF
J: TRBJ2-5
size: once
V: TRBV9
D: NA
length: 11

DNA: TGTGCCAGTAGTTCCTCTCGAGGCGGGATTGCTCCCCCCCCACAGTACTTC
CDR3: CASSSSRGGIAPPPQYF
J: TRBJ2-4
size: NA
V: TRBV19
D: NA
length: 17

DNA: TGCGCCAGCAGCCTGAGCAGGAGCTCCTATAATTCACCCCTCCACTTT
CDR3: CASSLSRSSYNSPLHF
J: TRBJ1-6
size: NA
V: TRBV4-1
D: NA
length: 16

DNA: TGTGCCAGTAACATCGGGCAGGGTGGCTATGGCTACACCTTC
CDR3: CASNIGQGGYGYTF
J: TRBJ1-2
size: NA
V: TRBV19
D: NA
length: 14

DNA: TGTGCCAGCAGCTCCACCGTGTCGGGAGGCGGGGAGCTGTTTTTT
CDR3: CASSSTVSGGGELFF
J: TRBJ2-2
size: NA
V: TRBV7-3
D: TRBD2
length: 15

DNA: TGTGCCAGTATAAGGACAGGCGTAAATGAAAAACTGTTTTTT
CDR3: CASIRTGVNEKLFF
J: TRBJ1-4
size: NA
V: TRBV21-1
D: NA
length: 14

DNA: TGTGCCAGCAGTTTTCAAGGGATTAACTATGGCTACACCTTC
CDR3: CASSFQGINYGYTF
J: TRBJ1-2
size: NA
V: TRBV28
D: NA
length: 14

DNA: TGTGCCAGCAGGAAACAGGGGGCATGGCAGCCCCAGCATTTT
CDR3: CASRKQGAWQPQHF
J: TRBJ1-5
size: NA
V: TRBV6-5
D: TRBD1
length: 14

DNA: TGTGCCAGCAGCGTAGGGGCTTTAGGGGGCGACGCTAAGTACTTC
CDR3: CASSVGALGGDAKYF
J: TRBJ2-7
size: once
V: TRBV9
D: TRBD1
length: 15

DNA: TGCGCCAGCAGAGACCCGGGACAGGACTATGGCTACACCTTC
CDR3: CASRDPGQDYGYTF
J: TRBJ1-2
size: NA
V: TRBV4-3
D: TRBD1
length: 14

DNA: TGTGCCAGTAGTATATCGACAGTACGGGACGAGCAGTACTTC
CDR3: CASSISTVRDEQYF
J: TRBJ2-7
size: NA
V: TRBV19
D: NA
length: 14

DNA: TGCGCCAGCAGCCAAGATCCTGCCACTGAAGCTTTCTTT
CDR3: CASSQDPATEAFF
J: TRBJ1-1
size: NA
V: TRBV4-1
D: NA
length: 13